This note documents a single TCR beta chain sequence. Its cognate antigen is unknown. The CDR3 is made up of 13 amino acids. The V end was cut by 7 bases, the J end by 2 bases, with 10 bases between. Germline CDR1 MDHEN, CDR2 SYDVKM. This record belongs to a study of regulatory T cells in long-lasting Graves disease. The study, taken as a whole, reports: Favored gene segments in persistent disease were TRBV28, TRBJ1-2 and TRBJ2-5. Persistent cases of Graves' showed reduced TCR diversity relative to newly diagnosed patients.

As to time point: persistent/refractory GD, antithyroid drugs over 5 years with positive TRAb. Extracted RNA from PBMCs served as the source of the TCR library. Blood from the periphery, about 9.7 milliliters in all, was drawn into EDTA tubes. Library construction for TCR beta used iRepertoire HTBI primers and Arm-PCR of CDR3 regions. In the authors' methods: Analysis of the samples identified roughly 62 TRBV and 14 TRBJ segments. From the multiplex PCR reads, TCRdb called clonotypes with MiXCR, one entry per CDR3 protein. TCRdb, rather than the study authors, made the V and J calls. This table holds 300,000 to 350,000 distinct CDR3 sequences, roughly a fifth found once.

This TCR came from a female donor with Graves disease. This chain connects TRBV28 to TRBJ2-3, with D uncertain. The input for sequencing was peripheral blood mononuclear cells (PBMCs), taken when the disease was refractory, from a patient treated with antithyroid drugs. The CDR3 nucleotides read TGTGCCAGCAACCTTCAAGTCACAGATACGCAGTATTTT. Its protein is CASNLQVTDTQYF.